Below are 25 T cell receptor beta chains sequenced from a single sample in a study of blood T cells in healthy people across ages. The use of a sample-barcoded 5' primer and a J-beta primer mix characterized a second PCR of roughly 6 to 11 cycles. TCRdb fed the 5' RACE reads into MiXCR, producing one record per CDR3 protein. Among about 1,800,000 distinct CDR3 sequences listed, approximately 28% were seen once. The material sequenced was blood. These TCRs come from a woman aged 25-40 years in good health.

The J gene is TRBJ2-3, the V gene TRBV6-5; the D is unclear. Per the germline V gene, CDR1 is MNHEY and CDR2 is SVGAGI. CDR3 length: 13 amino acids. The V and J ends lost 10 bases and 2 bases respectively, with 13 bases between them. The DNA of the CDR3 is TGTGCCACCGCACGGATAAACACAGATACGCAGTATTTT. Amino acid sequence: CATARINTDTQYF.

This clonotype was recorded a few times. Sequence at one end of the junction differs from germline and may be a read error. The chain links TRBV6-5 to TRBJ2-7; 10 nucleotides line up with TRBD1. This CDR3 contains 13 residues. Germline CDR1 and CDR2: MNHEY and SVGAGI. DNA for the CDR3: TGTGCCAGCAGTCGACAGGGGGCCTACGGGCAGTACTTC. As protein: CASSRQGAYGQYF.

This chain uses TRBV4-1 with TRBJ2-3, with D unresolved. V gave up 0 bases and J gave up 1 base, with 11 bases separating them. Germline assignment: CDR1 MGHRA and CDR2 YSYEKL. The CDR3 has 16 residues. The CDR3 nucleotides read TGCGCCAGCAGCCAAGATAGGCCTAGAGGCACAGATACGCAGTATTTT. As protein: CASSQDRPRGTDTQYF.

This clonotype was detected ten times or more. The rearrangement uses TRBV7-2 and TRBJ2-1; 9 positions match TRBD2. V was pared by 5 bases and J by 3 bases, with 2 bases of the junction left unmatched. The length of the CDR3 is 14 residues. From germline, CDR1 is SGHTA and CDR2 FQGNSA. In DNA form, the CDR3 reads TGTGCCAGCAGCGTGACTAGCGGCTACAATGAGCAGTTCTTC. Protein: CASSVTSGYNEQFF.

This clonotype was recorded many times. The CDR3 DNA sequence: TGCAGTGCTAGAGATCCGGGACAGGGAGGCTACGAGCAGTACTTC. It codes for CSARDPGQGGYEQYF. This chain links TRBV20-1 with TRBJ2-7, with 9 bases aligning to TRBD1. CDR1 and CDR2 from the germline V gene are DFQATT and SNEGSKA (reference sequence). The length of the CDR3 is 15 residues. V was pared by 0 bases and J by 3 bases, with 6 bases of the junction left unmatched.

This clonotype was detected a few times. In nucleotides, the CDR3 is TGTGCCAGCAGCTTACAGGGTCTGGGTCGGCCCCAGCATTTT. Translating gives CASSLQGLGRPQHF. The rearrangement uses TRBV7-2 and TRBJ1-5; the D gene is possibly TRBD1 (5 bases). V lost 2 bases to trimming and J lost 9 bases, with 14 bases between them. This CDR3 contains 14 residues. Per germline, CDR1 SGHTA and CDR2 FQGNSA. Full variable domain (outside the CDR3, taken from reference TRBV7-2 and TRBJ1-5): GAGVSQSPSNKVTEKGKDVELRCDPISGHTALYWYRQSLGQGLEFLIYFQGNSAPDKSGLPSDRFSAERTGGSVSTLTIQRTQQEDSAVYLCASSLQGLGRPQHFGDGTRLSIL.

Only a few counts were recorded for this clonotype. The V gene is TRBV3-1, the J gene TRBJ2-2; D is uncertain. The CDR3 runs to 12 residues. Germline assignment: CDR1 LGHDT and CDR2 YNNKEL (reference sequence). Trimming removed 3 bases from V and 5 bases from J, with 4 bases in between. DNA of the CDR3: TGTGCCAGCAGCCAGCGTACCGGGGAGCTGTTTTTT. Protein product: CASSQRTGELFF.

In this sample, this clonotype turned up a few times. One junction end disagrees with the germline gene, perhaps due to a read error. This chain connects TRBV29-1 to TRBJ2-4; 7 bases line up with TRBD1. This CDR3 region has 13 residues. Per the germline V gene, CDR1 is SQVTM and CDR2 is ANQGSEA. The CDR3 sequence is CSVARGAKNIQYF. The CDR3 bases are TGTAGCGTCGCCAGGGGGGCCAAAAACATTCAGTACTTC.

This clonotype was seen only a few times. V usage is TRBV24-1 and J usage is TRBJ2-5; perhaps TRBD2 as D (6 bases). Germline values: CDR1 KGHDR, CDR2 SFDVKD. The CDR3 consists of 13 residues. V lost 5 bases, J lost 4 bases, and 10 bases lay in between. CDR3: CATSGDFGETQYF. CDR3 DNA sequence: TGTGCCACCAGTGGGGACTTTGGAGAGACCCAGTACTTC.

This clonotype was recorded at least ten times. The CDR3 DNA follows: TGTGCCATCAGTGAGGCGGGAGTGGAGACCCAGTACTTC. This gives the protein CAISEAGVETQYF. The V and J genes are TRBV10-3 and TRBJ2-5, with 7 nucleotides matching TRBD2. The V gene end was trimmed by 2 bases and the J gene end by 5 bases; junction bases not matched to a gene: 2. The CDR3 has 13 amino acids. Germline CDR1 and CDR2: ENHRY and SYGVKD.

The gene calls are TRBV7-9 and TRBJ1-2, with TRBD1 matching over 7 bases. V dropped 5 bases and J dropped 7; count of bases not matched to a gene: 10. The CDR3 has 14 residues. Germline CDR1 is SEHNR and CDR2 is FQNEAQ (reference sequence). DNA for the CDR3: TGTGCCAGCAGCACCGGACAGGCGTCCGCTGGCTACACCTTC. Its translation is CASSTGQASAGYTF.

This clonotype was detected only a few times. The V and J genes are TRBV6-1 and TRBJ2-5, with a possible D match to TRBD1 (6 bases). Judging by the DNA end, TRBJ2-7 fits better; the J call may be wrong. Germline loops: CDR1 MNHNS, CDR2 SASEGT. The CDR3 consists of 15 residues. The CDR3 bases are TGTGCCAGCAGTGAGAGGAACAGGGTCAGCCACGAGCAGTACTTC. Residues: CASSERNRVSHEQYF.

With regard to this clonotype: One base away lies a much larger clone, so this may be a sequencing read error. The CDR3 DNA sequence: TGCGCCAGCAGCTTTAGGGGACTAGAGGAAGAGACCCGGTACTTC. It codes for CASSFRGLEEETRYF. J is TRBJ2-5 and V is TRBV5-1; 8 bases are a match to TRBD2. This CDR3 is 15 amino acids long. Germline loops: CDR1 SGHRS, CDR2 YFSETQ.

This rearrangement joins TRBV12-3 or TRBV12-4 to TRBJ1-2; D gene uncertain. This CDR3 has 14 amino acids. Trimming shortened V by 5 bases and J by 6 bases, and 16 bases separated the two germline ends. In DNA, the CDR3 is TGTGCCAGCAGTCCGGTCGCCTACGGGGATGGCTACACCTTC. It specifies CASSPVAYGDGYTF.

This clonotype was observed a handful of times. V is TRBV6-6 and J is TRBJ2-1, with 7 bases aligning to TRBD1. The V segment lost 5 bases and the J segment 7 bases; nucleotides outside the gene matches: 8. Germline CDR1 reads MNHNY; CDR2 reads SVGAGI (reference sequence). This CDR3 has 14 amino acids. In DNA form, the CDR3 reads TGTGCCAGCAGTCCCGACAGGGCGGTGAATGAGCAGTTCTTC. Residues: CASSPDRAVNEQFF.

This clonotype showed up just a few times. The chain carries TRBV27 and TRBJ1-5; D is unresolved. Germline assignment: CDR1 MNHEY and CDR2 SMNVEV (reference sequence). V lost 6 bases and J lost 1, with 7 bases in between. This CDR3 spans 13 amino acids. CDR3 nucleotide sequence: TGTGCCAGCAGCTATCAGAGCAATCAGCCCCAGCATTTT. Translation gives CASSYQSNQPQHF.

This clonotype was counted between two and nine times. With a much larger clone just one base away, this may be a read error. This rearrangement joins TRBV7-2 to TRBJ2-4, with D hard to call. The V gene lost 3 bases and the J gene lost 6 bases, with 6 bases spanning the gap. There are 12 residues in the CDR3. Germline CDR1 is SGHTA and CDR2 is FQGNSA. The CDR3 region has the DNA TGTACCAGCAGCTTGGGCTTAAACATTCAGTACTTC. It is translated as CTSSLGLNIQYF.

This clonotype was picked up a small number of times. The rearrangement links TRBV28 to TRBJ2-1, with a weak D call TRBD1 (5 bases). Germline-derived CDR1 and CDR2 are MDHEN and SYDVKM. Trimming cost V 1 base and J 6 bases, with 10 bases left between them. There are 14 residues in the CDR3. The CDR3 nucleotides are TGTGCCAGCAGTTTATCTCCAGGGTCCAATGAGCAGTTCTTC. This codes for CASSLSPGSNEQFF.

The rearrangement links TRBV7-9 to TRBJ2-1; 7 nucleotides line up with TRBD2. Germline V gives CDR1 SEHNR, CDR2 FQNEAQ (reference sequence). Trimming cost V 4 bases and J 7 bases; bases outside gene matches: 10. The CDR3 spans 15 residues. In DNA, the CDR3 is TGTGCCAGCAGCTGGGACTACCTCGACCCGAATGAGCAGTTCTTC. Protein product: CASSWDYLDPNEQFF. Full variable domain (outside the CDR3, taken from reference TRBV7-9 and TRBJ2-1): DTGVSQNPRHKITKRGQNVTFRCDPISEHNRLYWYRQTLGQGPEFLTYFQNEAQLEKSRLLSDRFSAERPKGSFSTLEIQRTEQGDSAMYLCASSWDYLDPNEQFFGPGTRLTVL.

This clonotype has a count of ten or more. This rearrangement joins TRBV4-1 to TRBJ2-7, with a tentative D call TRBD2 (5 bases). This CDR3 contains 15 residues. Germline V gene sequence: CDR1 MGHRA, CDR2 YSYEKL. V lost 0 bases and J 4 bases, leaving 13 bases between the germline ends. Here the CDR3 DNA reads TGCGCCAGCAGCCAAGAAAACGCCCAGCGGTACGAGCAGTACTTC. Translating it yields CASSQENAQRYEQYF.

The V gene is TRBV5-6, the J gene TRBJ2-5, with TRBD1 matching 7 bases. V dropped 0 bases and J dropped 11; count of bases not matched to a gene: 13. This CDR3 contains 15 residues. CDR1 is SGHDT and CDR2 is YYEEEE in the germline V gene. The CDR3 sequence is CASSLAGTDPWGQYF. In nucleotides, the CDR3 is TGTGCCAGCAGCTTGGCCGGGACAGACCCGTGGGGGCAGTACTTC.

This clonotype was counted a few times. A read error may produce the germline difference seen at one junction end. The gene calls are TRBV15 and TRBJ1-1; maybe TRBD1 (6 bases). Germline V CDR1 and CDR2: LNHNV, YYDKDF (reference sequence). The CDR3 runs to 16 residues. The CDR3 sequence is CATSRVPQGGSTVAFF. Here the CDR3 DNA reads TGTGCCACCAGCAGAGTCCCACAGGGAGGGTCCACTGTAGCTTTCTTT.

This clonotype has a count of ten or more. The chain uses TRBV7-2 and TRBJ2-5, with D tentatively TRBD2 (7 bases). From germline, CDR1 is SGHTA and CDR2 FQGNSA. The CDR3 loop spans 17 amino acids. V was cut by 1 base and J by 11 bases, with 26 bases left in between. The CDR3 DNA reads as TGTGCCAGCAGCTTAGAGGGGGGGGGCGGGCTAGCGGCCCTACAGTACTTC. Its protein is CASSLEGGGGLAALQYF.

The V call is TRBV14, the J call TRBJ2-2; D unresolved. V was pared by 0 bases and J by 7 bases, with 9 bases between. The CDR3 has 14 residues. Germline V lookup: CDR1 SGHDN, CDR2 FVKESK. The CDR3 here is CASSQDDPVGELFF. The CDR3 nucleotides read TGTGCCAGCAGCCAAGATGATCCTGTCGGGGAGCTGTTTTTT.

This clonotype was counted only a few times. The chain is built from TRBV15 and TRBJ2-1, with D possibly matching TRBD2 (7 bases). The CDR3 is made up of 14 amino acids. The germline V gene encodes CDR1 LNHNV and CDR2 YYDKDF (reference sequence). V lost 1 base and J 8 bases, leaving 12 bases between the germline ends. The CDR3 DNA reads as TGTGCCACCAGCAGAGGTGCGGGGGCCGATGAGCAGTTCTTC. It specifies CATSRGAGADEQFF.